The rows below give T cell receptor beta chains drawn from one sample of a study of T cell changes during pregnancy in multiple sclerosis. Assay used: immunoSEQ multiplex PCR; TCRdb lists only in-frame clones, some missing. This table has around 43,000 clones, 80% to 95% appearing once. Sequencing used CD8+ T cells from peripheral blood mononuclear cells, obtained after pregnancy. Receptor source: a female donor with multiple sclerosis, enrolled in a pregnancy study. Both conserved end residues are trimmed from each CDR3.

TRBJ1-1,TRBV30,AWNTGMNTEAF
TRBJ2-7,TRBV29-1,SVEMEGSYEQY
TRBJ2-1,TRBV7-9,ASSLPGQLNNEQF
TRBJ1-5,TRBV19,ASFLRGSNQPQH
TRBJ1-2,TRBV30,AWSHGTGDYGYT
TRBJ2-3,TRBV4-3,ASSQELSSSADTQY
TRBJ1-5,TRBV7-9,ASSSGDATHYQPQH
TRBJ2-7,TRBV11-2,ASSTRLAGGSYEQY
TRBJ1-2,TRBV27,ASSPLDRGHQGYT
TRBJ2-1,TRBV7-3,ASSLVQGVGNEQF
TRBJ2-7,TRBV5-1,ASSWSSGEQY
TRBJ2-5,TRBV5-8,ASSFPGQGTQETQY
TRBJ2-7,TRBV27,ASSPRTGFDEQY
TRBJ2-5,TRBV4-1,ASSSRLAGVQETQY
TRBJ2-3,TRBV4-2,ASSQGVGGGGTDTQY
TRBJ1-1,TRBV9,ASSIYPNTEAF
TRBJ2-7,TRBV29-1,SVEFKTGDYEQY
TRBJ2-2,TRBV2,ASSGQGVNTGELF
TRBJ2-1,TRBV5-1,ASSLLEGASNEQF
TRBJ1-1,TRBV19,ASNPSMNTEAF
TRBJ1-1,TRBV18,ASSPPTTENTEAF
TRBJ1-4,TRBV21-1,ASSKDRGGKGNEKLF
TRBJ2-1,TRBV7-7,ASSPLGQGSTDNEQF
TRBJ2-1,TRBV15,ATSLPLAQLVYNEQF
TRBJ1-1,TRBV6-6,ASSDQDRVNTEAF
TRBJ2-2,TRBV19,ATYLSNTGELF
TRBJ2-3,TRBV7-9,ASSPGTEGLDTQY
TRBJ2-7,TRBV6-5,ASSYVGGFSYEQY
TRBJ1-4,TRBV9,ASSVGQGGYEKLF
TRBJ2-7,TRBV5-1,ASSLSGNEQY
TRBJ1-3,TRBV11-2,ASSSDSNTIY
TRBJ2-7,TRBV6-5,ASSYTSGRAEQY
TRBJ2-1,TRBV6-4,ASSPHEREGRDEQF
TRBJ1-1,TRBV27,ASSIAGGTRRVAEAF
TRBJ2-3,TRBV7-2,ASSNPSPSSGGPDTQY
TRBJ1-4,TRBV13,ASSFSTGPKLF
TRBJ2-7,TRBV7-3,ASSLITDRYEQY
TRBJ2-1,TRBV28,ASSTLQRDTYNEQF
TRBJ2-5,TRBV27,ASSINPGLAKETQY
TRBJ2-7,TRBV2,ASTTASSYEQY
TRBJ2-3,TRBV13,AGHFGGGTDTQY
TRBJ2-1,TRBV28,ASSSPFERENYNEQF
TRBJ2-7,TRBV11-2,ASSPGGGAYEQY
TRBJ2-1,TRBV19,ASSIGGGSRDEQF
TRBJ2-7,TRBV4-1,ASSQPQGYEQY
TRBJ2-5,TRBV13,ASSRSGARETQY
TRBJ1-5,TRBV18,ASSPIQFNQPQH
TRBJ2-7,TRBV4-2,ASSQERRGPYYEQY
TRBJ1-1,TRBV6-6,ASSYSTGGAGAF
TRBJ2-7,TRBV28,ASMVAGGAKQY